This entry features one T cell receptor beta chain sequence. The CDR3 spans 18 residues. Germline V gene sequence: CDR1 LGHNA, CDR2 YSLEER. Trimming cost V 0 bases and J 0 bases, with 15 bases left between them. The data were obtained in a study of blood T cells in healthy people across ages. A J-beta primer mix and a sample-barcoded 5' primer were used in a second PCR of about 7 to 12 cycles. Each of the samples gave a minimum of 2.5 million paired-end reads that contained CDR3. TCRdb re-derived calls from the 5' RACE reads in MiXCR, one entry per CDR3 protein. The profile covers hundreds of thousands of distinct CDR3 sequences, with nearly 25% appearing a single time and around 10% taken by the ten largest. These sequences were also reported in another study, on T cells of mothers and their children.

V usage is TRBV4-3 and J usage is TRBJ1-3; D call uncertain. The TCR was taken from a boy younger than 18 in good health. The specimen sequenced was blood. The CDR3: CASSQDAQTASSGNTIYF. The CDR3 DNA reads as TGCGCCAGCAGCCAAGATGCACAGACTGCTTCCTCTGGAAACACCATATATTTT.